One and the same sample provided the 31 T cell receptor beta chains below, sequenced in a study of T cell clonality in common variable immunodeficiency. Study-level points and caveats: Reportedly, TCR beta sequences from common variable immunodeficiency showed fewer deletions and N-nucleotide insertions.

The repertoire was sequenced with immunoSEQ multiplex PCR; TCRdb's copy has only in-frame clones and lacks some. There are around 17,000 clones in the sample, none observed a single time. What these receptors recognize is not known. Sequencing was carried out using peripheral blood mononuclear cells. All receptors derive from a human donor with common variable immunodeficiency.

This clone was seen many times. The CDR3 loop reads CASSQEVVDTQYF. The sequenced CDR3 bases are TGCGCCAGCAGCCAAGAAGTAGTAGATACG. The chain joins TRBV4-1 to TRBJ2-3; D unresolved. From the germline J gene comes the end of the CDR3, since the read stops 3 residues before it. Germline V gene lookup returns CDR1 MGHRA and CDR2 YSYEKL. The CDR3 is 13 residues long. Trimming removed 0 bases at V and 5 bases at J, with 6 bases between.

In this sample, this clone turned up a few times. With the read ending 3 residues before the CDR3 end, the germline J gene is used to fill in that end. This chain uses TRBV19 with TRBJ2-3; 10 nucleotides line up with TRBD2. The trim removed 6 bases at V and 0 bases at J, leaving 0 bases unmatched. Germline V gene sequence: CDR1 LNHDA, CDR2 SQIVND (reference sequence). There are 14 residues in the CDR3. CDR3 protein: CASRTSGSTDTQYF. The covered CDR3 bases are TGTGCCAGTAGGACTAGCGGGAGCACAGATACG.

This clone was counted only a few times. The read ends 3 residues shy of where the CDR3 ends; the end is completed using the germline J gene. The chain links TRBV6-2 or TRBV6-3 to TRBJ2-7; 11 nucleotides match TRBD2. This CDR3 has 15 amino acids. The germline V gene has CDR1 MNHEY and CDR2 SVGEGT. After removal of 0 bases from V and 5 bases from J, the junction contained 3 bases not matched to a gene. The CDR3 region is CASSYSISGRDEQYF. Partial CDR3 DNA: TGTGCCAGCAGTTACTCGATTAGCGGGAGGGACGAG.

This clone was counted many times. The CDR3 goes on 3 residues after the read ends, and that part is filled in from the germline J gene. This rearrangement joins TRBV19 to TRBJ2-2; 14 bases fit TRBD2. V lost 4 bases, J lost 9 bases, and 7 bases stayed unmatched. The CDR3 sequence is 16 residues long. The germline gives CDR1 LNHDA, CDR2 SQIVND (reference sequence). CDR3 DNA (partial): TGTGCCAGTAGTAGGGGACTAGCGGGAGTTATCCGGGAG. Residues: CASSRGLAGVIRE. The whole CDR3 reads CASSRGLAGVIRELFF.

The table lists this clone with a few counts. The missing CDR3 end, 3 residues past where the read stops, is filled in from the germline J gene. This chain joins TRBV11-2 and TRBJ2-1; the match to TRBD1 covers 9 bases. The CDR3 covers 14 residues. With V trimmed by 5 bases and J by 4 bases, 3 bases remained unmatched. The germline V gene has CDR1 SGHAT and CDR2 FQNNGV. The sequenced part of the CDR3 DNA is TGTGCCAGCAGCCCGGGACAGGGATACAATGAG. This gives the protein CASSPGQGYNE. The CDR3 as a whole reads CASSPGQGYNEQFF.

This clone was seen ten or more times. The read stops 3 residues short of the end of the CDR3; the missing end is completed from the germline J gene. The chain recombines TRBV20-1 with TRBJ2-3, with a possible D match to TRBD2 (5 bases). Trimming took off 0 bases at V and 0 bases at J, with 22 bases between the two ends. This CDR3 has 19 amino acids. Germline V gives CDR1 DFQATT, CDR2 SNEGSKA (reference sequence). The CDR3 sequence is CSARDPTRYGRGSTDTQYF. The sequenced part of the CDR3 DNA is TGCAGTGCTAGAGATCCGACGAGATATGGACGGGGAAGCACAGATACG.

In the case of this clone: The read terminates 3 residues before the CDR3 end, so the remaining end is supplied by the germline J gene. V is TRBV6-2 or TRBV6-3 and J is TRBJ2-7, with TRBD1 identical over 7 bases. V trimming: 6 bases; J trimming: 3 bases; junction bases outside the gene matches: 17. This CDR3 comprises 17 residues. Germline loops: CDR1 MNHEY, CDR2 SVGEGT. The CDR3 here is CASRIDGPLTGFYEQYF. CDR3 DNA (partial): TGTGCCAGCAGGATTGATGGCCCCCTGACAGGGTTCTACGAG.

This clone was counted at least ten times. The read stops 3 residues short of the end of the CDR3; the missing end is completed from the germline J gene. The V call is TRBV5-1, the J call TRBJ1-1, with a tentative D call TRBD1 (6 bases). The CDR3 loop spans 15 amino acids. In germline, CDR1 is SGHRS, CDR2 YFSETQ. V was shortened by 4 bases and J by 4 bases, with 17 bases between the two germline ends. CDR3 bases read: TGCGCCAGCAGCCCCGGAAAACAGGGTCGCACTGAA. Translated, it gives CASSPGKQGRTE. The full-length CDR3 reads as CASSPGKQGRTEAFF. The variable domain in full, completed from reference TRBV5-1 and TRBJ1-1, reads KAGVTQTPRYLIKTRGQQVTLSCSPISGHRSVSWYQQTPGQGLQFLFEYFSETQRNKGNFPGRFSGRQFSNSRSEMNVSTLELGDSALYLCASSPGKQGRTEAFFGQGTRLTVV.

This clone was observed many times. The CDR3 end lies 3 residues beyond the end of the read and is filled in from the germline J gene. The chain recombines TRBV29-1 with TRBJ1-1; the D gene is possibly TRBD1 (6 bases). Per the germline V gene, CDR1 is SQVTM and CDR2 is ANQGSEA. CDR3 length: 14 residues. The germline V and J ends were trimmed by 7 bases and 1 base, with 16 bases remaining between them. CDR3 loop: CSAQIQGGNTEAFF. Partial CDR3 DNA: TGCAGCGCTCAAATACAGGGAGGGAACACTGAA.

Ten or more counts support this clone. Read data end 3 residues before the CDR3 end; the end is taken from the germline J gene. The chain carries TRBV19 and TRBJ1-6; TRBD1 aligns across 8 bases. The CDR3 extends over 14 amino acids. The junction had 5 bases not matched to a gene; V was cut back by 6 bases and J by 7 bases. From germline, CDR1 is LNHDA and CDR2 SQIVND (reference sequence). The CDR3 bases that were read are TGTGCCAGTAGACCGGGACAGGTAAATTCACCC. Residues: CASRPGQVNSP. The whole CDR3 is CASRPGQVNSPLHF.

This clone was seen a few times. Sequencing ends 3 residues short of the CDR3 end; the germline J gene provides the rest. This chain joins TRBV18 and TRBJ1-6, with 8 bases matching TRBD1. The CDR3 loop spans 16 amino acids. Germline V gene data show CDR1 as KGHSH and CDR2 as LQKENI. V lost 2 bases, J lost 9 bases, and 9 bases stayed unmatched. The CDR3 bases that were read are TGTGCCAGCTCACCAAGACAGGGGCGTAGTGGTTCACCC. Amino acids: CASSPRQGRSGSP. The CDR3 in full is CASSPRQGRSGSPLHF.

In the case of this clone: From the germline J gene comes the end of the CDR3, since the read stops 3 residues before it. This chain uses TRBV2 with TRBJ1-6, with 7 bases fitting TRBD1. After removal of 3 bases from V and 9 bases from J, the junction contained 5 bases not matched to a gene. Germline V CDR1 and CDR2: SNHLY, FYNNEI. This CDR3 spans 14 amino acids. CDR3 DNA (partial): TGTGCCAGCAGTGAGGTGGGACAGCGTTCACCC. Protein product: CASSEVGQRSP. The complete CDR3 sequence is CASSEVGQRSPLHF.

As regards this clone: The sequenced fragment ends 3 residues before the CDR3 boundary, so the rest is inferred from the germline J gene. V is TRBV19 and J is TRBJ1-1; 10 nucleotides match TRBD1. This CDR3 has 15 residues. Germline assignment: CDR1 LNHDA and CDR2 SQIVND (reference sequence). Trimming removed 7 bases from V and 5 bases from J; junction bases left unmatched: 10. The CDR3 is CASTPGQGIRTEAFF. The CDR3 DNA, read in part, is TGTGCCAGTACACCGGGACAGGGGATCCGGACTGAA.

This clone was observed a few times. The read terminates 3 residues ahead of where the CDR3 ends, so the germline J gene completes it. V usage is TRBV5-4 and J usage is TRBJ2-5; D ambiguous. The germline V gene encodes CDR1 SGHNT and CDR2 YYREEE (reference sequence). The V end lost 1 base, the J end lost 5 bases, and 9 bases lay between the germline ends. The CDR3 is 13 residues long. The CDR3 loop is CASSLSQWETQYF. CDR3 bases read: TGTGCCAGCAGCTTGTCCCAGTGGGAGACC.

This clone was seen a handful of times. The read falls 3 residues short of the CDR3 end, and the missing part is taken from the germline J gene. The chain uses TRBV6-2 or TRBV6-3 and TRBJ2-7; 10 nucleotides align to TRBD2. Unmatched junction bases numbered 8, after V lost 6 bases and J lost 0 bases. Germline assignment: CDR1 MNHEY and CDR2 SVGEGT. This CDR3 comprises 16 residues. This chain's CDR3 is CASRRLAGAISYEQYF. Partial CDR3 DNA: TGTGCCAGCAGGCGCCTAGCGGGAGCAATCTCCTACGAG.

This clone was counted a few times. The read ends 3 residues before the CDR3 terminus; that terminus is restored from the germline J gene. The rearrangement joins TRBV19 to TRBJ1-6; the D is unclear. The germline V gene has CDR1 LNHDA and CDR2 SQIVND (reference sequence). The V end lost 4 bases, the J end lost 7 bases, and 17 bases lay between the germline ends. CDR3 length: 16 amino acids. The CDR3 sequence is CASSTGGATGNSPLHF. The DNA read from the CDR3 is TGTGCCAGTAGTACCGGCGGTGCGACTGGGAATTCACCC.

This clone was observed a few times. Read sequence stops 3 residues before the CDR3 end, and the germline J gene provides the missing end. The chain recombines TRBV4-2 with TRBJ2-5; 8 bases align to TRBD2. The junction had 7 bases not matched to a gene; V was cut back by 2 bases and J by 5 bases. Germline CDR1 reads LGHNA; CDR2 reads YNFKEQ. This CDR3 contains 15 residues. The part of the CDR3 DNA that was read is TGTGCCAGCAGCCAAACGGGGGGGCCGGGGGAGACC. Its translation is CASSQTGGPGET. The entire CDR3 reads CASSQTGGPGETQYF.

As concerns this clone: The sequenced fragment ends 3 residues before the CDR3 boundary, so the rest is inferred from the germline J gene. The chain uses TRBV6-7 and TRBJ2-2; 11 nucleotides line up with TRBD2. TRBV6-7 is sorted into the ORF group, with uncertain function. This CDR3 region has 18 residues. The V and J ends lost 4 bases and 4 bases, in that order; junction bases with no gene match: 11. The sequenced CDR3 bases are TGTGCCAGCAGTTCCCAGTATAGCGGGGGGGAGAGCACCGGGGAG. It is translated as CASSSQYSGGESTGE. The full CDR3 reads CASSSQYSGGESTGELFF.

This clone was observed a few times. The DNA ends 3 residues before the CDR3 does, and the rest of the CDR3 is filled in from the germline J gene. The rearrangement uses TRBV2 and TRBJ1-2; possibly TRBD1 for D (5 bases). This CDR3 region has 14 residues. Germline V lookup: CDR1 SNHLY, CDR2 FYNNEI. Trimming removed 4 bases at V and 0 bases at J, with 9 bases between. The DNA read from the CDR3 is TGTGCCAGCAGTGTCGACAGTTCTAACTATGGC. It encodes CASSVDSSNYG. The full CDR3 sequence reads CASSVDSSNYGYTF.

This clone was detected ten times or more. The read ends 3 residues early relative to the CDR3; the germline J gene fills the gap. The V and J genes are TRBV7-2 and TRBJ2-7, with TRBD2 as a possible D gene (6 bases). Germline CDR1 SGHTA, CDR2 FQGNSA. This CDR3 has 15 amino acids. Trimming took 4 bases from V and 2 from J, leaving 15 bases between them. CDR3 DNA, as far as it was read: TGTGCCAGCAGCTCCACCGGGACTCAGACCTACGAG. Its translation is CASSSTGTQTYE. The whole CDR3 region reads CASSSTGTQTYEQYF.

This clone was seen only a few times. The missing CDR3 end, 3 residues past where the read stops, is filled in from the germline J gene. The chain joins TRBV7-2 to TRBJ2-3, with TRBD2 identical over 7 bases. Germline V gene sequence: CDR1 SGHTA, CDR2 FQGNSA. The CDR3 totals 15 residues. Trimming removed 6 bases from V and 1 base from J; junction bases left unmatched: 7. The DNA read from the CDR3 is TGTGCCAGCAGTCTAGCGGAGCCTGGCACAGATACG. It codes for CASSLAEPGTDT. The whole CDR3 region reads CASSLAEPGTDTQYF.

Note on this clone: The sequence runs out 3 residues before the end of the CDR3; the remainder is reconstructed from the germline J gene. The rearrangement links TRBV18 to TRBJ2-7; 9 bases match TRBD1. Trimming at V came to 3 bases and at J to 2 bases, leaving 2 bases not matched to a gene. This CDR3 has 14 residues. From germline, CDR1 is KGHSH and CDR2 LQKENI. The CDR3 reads CASSPGTGTYEQYF. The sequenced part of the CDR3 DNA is TGTGCCAGCTCACCCGGGACAGGGACCTACGAG.

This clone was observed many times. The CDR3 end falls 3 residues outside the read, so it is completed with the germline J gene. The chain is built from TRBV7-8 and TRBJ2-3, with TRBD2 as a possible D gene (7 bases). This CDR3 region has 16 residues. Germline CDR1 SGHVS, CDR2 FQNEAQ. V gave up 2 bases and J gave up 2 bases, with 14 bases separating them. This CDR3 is CASSLRPGGHTDTQYF. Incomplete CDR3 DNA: TGTGCCAGCAGCTTACGCCCGGGGGGCCACACAGATACG.

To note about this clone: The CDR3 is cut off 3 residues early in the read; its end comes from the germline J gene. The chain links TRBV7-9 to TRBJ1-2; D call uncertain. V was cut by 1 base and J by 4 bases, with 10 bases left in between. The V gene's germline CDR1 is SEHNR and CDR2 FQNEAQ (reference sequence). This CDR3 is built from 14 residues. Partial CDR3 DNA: TGTGCCAGCAGCTTAGTAGCGTCTTTCTATGGC. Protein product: CASSLVASFYG. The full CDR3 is CASSLVASFYGYTF. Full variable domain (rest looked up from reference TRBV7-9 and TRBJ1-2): DTGVSQNPRHKITKRGQNVTFRCDPISEHNRLYWYRQTLGQGPEFLTYFQNEAQLEKSRLLSDRFSAERPKGSFSTLEIQRTEQGDSAMYLCASSLVASFYGYTFGSGTRLTVV.

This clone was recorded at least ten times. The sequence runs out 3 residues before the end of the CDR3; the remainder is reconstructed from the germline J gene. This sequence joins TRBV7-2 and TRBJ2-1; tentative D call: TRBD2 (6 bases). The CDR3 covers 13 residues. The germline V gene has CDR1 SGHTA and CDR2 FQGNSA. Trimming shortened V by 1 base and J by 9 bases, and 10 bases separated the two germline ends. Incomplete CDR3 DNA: TGTGCCAGCAGCTTAGGGAGGGGAGGTGAG. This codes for CASSLGRGGE. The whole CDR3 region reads CASSLGRGGEQFF.

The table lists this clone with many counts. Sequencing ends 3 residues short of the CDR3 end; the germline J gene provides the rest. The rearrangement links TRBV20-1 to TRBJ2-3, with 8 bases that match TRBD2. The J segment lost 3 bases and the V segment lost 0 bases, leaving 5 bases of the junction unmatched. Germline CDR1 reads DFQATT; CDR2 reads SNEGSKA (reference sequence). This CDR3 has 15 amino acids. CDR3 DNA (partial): TGCAGTGCTAGAGAGGTAGCGGGGAGGACAGATACG. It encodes CSAREVAGRTDT. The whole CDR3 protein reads CSAREVAGRTDTQYF.

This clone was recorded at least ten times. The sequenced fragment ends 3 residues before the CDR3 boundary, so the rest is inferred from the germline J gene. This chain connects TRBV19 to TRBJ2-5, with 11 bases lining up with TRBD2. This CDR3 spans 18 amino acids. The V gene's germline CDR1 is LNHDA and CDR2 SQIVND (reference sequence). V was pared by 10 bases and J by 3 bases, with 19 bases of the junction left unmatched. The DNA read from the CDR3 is TGTGCCAATAAGACCGGGACTAGCGGCTTATCTTGGGAAGAGACC. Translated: CANKTGTSGLSWEET. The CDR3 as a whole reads CANKTGTSGLSWEETQYF.

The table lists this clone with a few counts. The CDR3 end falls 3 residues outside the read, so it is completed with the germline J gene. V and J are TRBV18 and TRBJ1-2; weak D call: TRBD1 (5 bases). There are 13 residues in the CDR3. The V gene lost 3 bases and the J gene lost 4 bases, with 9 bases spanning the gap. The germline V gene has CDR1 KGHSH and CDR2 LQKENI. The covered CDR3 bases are TGTGCCAGCTCACCTCCAGGGCTCTATGGC. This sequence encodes CASSPPGLYG. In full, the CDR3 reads CASSPPGLYGYTF.

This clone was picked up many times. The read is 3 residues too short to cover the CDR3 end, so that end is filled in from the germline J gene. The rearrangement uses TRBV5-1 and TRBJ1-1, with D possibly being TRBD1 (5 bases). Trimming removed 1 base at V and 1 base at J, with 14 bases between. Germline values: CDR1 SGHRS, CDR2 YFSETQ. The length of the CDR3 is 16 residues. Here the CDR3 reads CASSLRGDGENTEAFF. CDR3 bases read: TGCGCCAGCAGCTTGCGCGGGGACGGTGAGAACACTGAA.

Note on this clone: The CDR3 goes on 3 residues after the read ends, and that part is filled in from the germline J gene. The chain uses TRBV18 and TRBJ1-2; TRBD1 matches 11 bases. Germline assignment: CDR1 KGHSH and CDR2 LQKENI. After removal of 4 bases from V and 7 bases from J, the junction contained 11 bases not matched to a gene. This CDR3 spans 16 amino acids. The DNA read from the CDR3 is TGTGCCAGCTCACTGACCCCCGGACAGGGGGCAGGTGGC. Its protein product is CASSLTPGQGAGG. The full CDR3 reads CASSLTPGQGAGGYTF. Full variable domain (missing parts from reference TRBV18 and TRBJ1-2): NAGVMQNPRHLVRRRGQEARLRCSPMKGHSHVYWYRQLPEEGLKFMVYLQKENIIDESGMPKERFSAEFPKEGPSILRIQQVVRGDSAAYFCASSLTPGQGAGGYTFGSGTRLTVV.

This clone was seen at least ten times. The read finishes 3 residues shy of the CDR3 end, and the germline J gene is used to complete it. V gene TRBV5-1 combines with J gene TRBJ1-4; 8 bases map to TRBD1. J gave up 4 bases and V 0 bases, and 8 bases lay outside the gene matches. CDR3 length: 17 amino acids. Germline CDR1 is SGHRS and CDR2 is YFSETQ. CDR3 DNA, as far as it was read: TGCGCCAGCAGCTTGGGCGTGTCCACAGGGGGTAATGAAAAA. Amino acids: CASSLGVSTGGNEK. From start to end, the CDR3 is CASSLGVSTGGNEKLFF.